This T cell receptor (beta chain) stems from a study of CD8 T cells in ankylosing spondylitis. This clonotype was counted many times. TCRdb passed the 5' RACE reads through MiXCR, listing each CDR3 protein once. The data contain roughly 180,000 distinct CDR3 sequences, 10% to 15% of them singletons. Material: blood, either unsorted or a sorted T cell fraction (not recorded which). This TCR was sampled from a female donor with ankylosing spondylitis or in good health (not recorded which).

The chain's CDR3 is CSAPSSGYNEQFF. In DNA, the CDR3 is TGCAGTGCACCCTCCAGTGGGTACAATGAGCAGTTCTTC. The chain couples TRBV20-1 to TRBJ2-1; no definite D call. V was pared by 6 bases and J by 4 bases, with 13 bases between. Germline-derived CDR1 and CDR2 are DFQATT and SNEGSKA (reference sequence). The CDR3 contains 13 residues.